This is a list of T cell receptor beta chains from one sample in a study of blood T cell repertoires in COVID-19. Repertoires were generated with immunoSEQ multiplex PCR, while TCRdb's copy carries only in-frame clones and drops some. The table lists roughly 100,000 clones, roughly nine tenths of them singletons. The sequenced material came from peripheral blood. The source is a human donor in a cohort sampled during active COVID-19. CDR3s include the opening cysteine and the closing phenylalanine or tryptophan. Fields, in order: V gene, CDR3 length, CDR3 protein.

TRBV18	17	CASSPSGLAGAYNEQFF
TRBV10-3	15	CAISDIQSMNTEAFF
TRBV28	14	CATGEGGGIEKLFF
TRBV5-1	16	CASSLETGGLWTEAFF
TRBV11-2	13	CASSSVAKETQYF
TRBV6-6	13	CASSYQETYEQYF
TRBV11-3	14	CASNLRGQSAEAFF
TRBV25-1	16	CASIFTTGTGNNEQFF
TRBV4-3	15	CASSQDSGSNSPLHF
TRBV28	15	CASNRASGPTDTQYF
TRBV15	13	CATSRGGVGTQYF
TRBV28	13	CASSQLTYTEAFF
TRBV2	15	CASSPFSGKGYEQYF
TRBV7-9	15	CASSSLAGGPHTQYF
TRBV5-1	13	CASSLDRQHGYTF
TRBV27	11	CASSGQGKQYF
TRBV2	13	CASSEGWLYGYTF
TRBV19	14	CARVAGVPYNEQFF
TRBV12-5	16	CASGLVPGRSQETQYF
TRBV11-3	16	CASSQSMDRERETQYF
TRBV19	19	CASSTHPRAGGWPNQPQHF
TRBV4-1	17	CASSQDLAGVVNQPQHF